This TCR beta chain emerged from a study of early T cells in non-severe SARS-CoV-2 infection. TCRdb analysed the 5' RACE reads with MiXCR anew, one entry per CDR3 protein. The repertoire consists of 61,000 or so distinct CDR3 sequences, with approximately 12% occurring once and the leading ten covering more than 0.9%. This CDR3 spans 15 amino acids. V shed 1 base, J shed 5 bases, and the junction held 2 bases outside the gene matches. Germline loops: CDR1 SNHLY, CDR2 FYNNEI. This receptor was identified in an adult who was a healthcare worker with PCR-confirmed SARS-CoV-2 infection or an uninfected control (not recorded which). The donor label of this sample is uncertain. The sequencing used whole blood, collected at baseline. V is TRBV2 and J is TRBJ2-2; 9 bases are a match to TRBD1. CDR3 amino acids: CASSEGDRVTGELFF. In DNA, the CDR3 is TGTGCCAGCAGTGAAGGGGACAGGGTTACCGGGGAGCTGTTTTTT.